What follows is one T cell receptor beta chain and its context. Its specificity is not known. Sequenced by immunoSEQ multiplex PCR; TCRdb stores in-frame clones only, minus some. Of 200,000 or so clones in the sample, around 78% were seen once. The CDR3 runs to 15 residues. Trimming cost V 5 bases and J 4 bases, with 17 bases left between them. The germline V gene has CDR1 MNHEY and CDR2 SVGAGI. This record comes from a study of cytomegalovirus exposure and HLA in healthy donors. Study observations and caveats: The TCR clusters that emerged in the first cohort tended, a later analysis found, to co-occur in the approximately 110 validation repertoires. Some TCR beta chains (roughly 160 of them) were listed as cytomegalovirus-associated.

The chain combines TRBV6-5 with TRBJ2-5; tentatively, D is TRBD1 or TRBD2 (5 bases each). Sequenced: PBMCs. This clonotype was obtained from a woman between 18 and 30 years old in good health and CMV-seronegative. CDR3 in amino acids: CASSNPGTLLETQYF. The CDR3 DNA follows: TGTGCCAGCAGTAATCCCGGGACCTTGTTAGAGACCCAGTACTTC.